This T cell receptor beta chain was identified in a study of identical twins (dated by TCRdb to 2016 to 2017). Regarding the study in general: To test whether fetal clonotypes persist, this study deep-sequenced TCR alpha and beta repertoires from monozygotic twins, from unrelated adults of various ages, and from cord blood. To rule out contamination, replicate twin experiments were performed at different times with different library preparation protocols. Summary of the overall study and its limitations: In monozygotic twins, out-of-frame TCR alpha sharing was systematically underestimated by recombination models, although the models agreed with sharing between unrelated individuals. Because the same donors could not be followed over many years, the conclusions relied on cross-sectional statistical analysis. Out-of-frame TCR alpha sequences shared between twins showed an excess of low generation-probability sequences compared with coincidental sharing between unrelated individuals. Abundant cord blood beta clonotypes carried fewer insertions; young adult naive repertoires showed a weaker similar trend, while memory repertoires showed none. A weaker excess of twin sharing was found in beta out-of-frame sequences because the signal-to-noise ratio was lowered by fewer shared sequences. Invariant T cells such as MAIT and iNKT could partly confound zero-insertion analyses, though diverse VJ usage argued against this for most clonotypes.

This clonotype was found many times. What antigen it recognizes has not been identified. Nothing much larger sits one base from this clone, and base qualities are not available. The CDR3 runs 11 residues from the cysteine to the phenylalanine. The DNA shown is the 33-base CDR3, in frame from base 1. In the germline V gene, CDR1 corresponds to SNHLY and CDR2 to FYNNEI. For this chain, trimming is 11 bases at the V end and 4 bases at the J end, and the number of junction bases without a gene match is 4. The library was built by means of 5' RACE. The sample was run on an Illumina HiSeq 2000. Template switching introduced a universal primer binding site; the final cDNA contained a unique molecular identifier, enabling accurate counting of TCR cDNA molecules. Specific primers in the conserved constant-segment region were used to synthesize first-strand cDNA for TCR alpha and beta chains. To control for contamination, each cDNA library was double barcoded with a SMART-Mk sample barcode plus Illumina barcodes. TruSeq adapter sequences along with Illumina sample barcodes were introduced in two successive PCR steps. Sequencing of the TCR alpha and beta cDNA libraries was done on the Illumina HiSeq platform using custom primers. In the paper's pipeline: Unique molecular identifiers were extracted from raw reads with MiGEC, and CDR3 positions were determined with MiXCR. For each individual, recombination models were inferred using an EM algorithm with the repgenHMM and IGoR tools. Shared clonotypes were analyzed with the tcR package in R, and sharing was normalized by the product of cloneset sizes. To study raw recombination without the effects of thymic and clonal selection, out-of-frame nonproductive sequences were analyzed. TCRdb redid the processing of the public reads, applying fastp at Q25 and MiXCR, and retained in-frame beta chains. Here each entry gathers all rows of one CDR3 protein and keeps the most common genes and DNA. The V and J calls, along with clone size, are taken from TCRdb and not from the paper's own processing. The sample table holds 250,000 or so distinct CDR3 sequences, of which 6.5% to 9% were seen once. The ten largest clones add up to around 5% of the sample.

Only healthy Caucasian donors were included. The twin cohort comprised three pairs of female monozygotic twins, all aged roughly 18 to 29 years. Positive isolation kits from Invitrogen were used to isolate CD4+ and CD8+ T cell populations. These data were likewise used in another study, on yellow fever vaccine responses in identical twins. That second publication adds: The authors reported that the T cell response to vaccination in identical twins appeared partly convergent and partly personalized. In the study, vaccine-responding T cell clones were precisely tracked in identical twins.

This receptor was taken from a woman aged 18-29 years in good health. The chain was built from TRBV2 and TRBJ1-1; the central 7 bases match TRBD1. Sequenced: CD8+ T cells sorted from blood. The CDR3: CADAGGTEAFF. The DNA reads TGTGCCGATGCAGGGGGCACTGAAGCTTTCTTT.